This T cell receptor (beta chain) was identified during a study of shared clonotypes between healthy human individuals (TCRdb year 2020). Turning to the overall study: The cohort included three men and a couple of women between 18 and 49 years of age. For each donor, CD4 naive and CD4 memory were each run on three plates, CD8 naive on two plates, and CD8 memory on one plate. To estimate repertoire size and how much clonotype sharing occurs between individuals, the study deeply sequenced the blood TCR repertoires of about five healthy adults. Per donor, leukapheresis produced somewhere between about 0.8 and 9.5 billion PBMCs. Libraries were prepared and TCR repertoires were sequenced by different laboratories using diverse techniques, in order to increase sequencing depth and limit assay-specific biases. Paper-wide results and their limitations: Even with the large sequencing depth, rarefaction of the sorted-subset datasets indicated that sequencing was incomplete. Only blood was sampled, and tissue TCR repertoires likely differ from those in blood. When a few donors were compared, the shared fraction of clonotypes was about 5.5% for naive CD4, more than 3% for naive CD8, more than 2% for memory CD4, and 0.3% to 0.5% for memory CD8. Estimated clonotype richness was generally larger for naive than for memory subsets. Compared with non-shared clonotypes, the clonotypes found in all four sorted-subset donors had higher generation probabilities. Pairwise subsampling indicated that sequencing depth was expected to affect the degree of clonotype sharing among donors. The small number of donors limited the genetic and exposure-history diversity represented.

About this clone itself: It has no known antigen specificity. Being one base from a much bigger clone, this may be a read error.

Using the deep immunoSEQ assay, multiplex PCR amplified TCR CDR3 regions from genomic DNA. Genomic DNA extracted from each cell subset was distributed evenly over all wells of several immunoSEQ 96-well plates, and each plate served as one replicate. For sorted subsets, roughly 200 ng of genomic DNA, equivalent to about 30,000 T cell genomes, went into each replicate PCR. Purified libraries were quantified with a Qubit 3.0 fluorometer, sized on a Bioanalyzer 2100, and re-quantified with the KAPA Library Quantification kit. Every immunoSEQ 96-well plate was sequenced on a dedicated single-read 150-cycle Illumina NextSeq 550 flow cell. The authors processed their data as follows. The immunoSEQ output contained only junctional sequences without quality scores, so filtering could not match that applied to full-length reads. Sequences were annotated with PyIR, a Python wrapper for IgBLAST v1.9, using IMGT germline references to assign V/J genes and CDR3. Reads were filtered out if the reads had weak V/J assignments (E-value above 1e-6), no CDR3, stop codons, out-of-frame junctions, or ambiguous translated residues. A V3J clonotype was defined by an identical inferred V gene, J gene, and CDR3 amino acid sequence. Percentage overlap between repertoires was calculated by dividing the number of shared unique clonotypes by the size of the smaller repertoire. RTK rarefaction, the Chao1 estimator, and Recon v2.1 estimates of unobserved clonotypes were used to assess repertoire richness. Generation probabilities were computed with OLGA for all TCRbeta clonotypes obtained by the gDNA method from a few donors. TCRdb re-hosts the immuneACCESS table, in-frame sequences only. Its copies lack some clones; in the studies checked, an unresolved V gene accounts for under half of them, and the cause for the rest is not known. That table gives V, J and clone size, and the DNA gave D and trimming. Within this sample are around 990,000 clones, with approximately 80% of them counted one time only. The biggest ten clones account for 0.89% of the sample.

The CDR3 runs 17 residues from the cysteine to the phenylalanine. Only CDR3 DNA remains: 51 bases, in frame from the first base. The germline V gene gives CDR1 as SGHAT and CDR2 as FQNNGV. The donors were healthy, HIV-negative adults with no recently reported acute infections or vaccinations. Only Caucasian adults living in Nashville, Tennessee, USA were represented among the donors. CD4+ T cells were enriched by magnetic negative selection, after which naive cells were positively selected on CD45RA and the negative fraction was taken as the memory subset. After blood collection by leukapheresis, PBMCs were isolated using Ficoll-Histopaque density gradient centrifugation and then cryopreserved in the vapor phase of liquid nitrogen. Analytical flow cytometry was used to check the purity and quantity of each magnetically sorted T cell population. Genomic DNA was isolated from each sorted fraction and quantified by UV absorbance on a Nanodrop 2000c.

Sequencing input: memory CD4+ T cells from PBMCs. This sample's cell subset or site label indicates: CD45RA-negative fraction. The sequence came from a young man in good health. Some clones in this sample may be carry-over from other donors' samples. The sequence links TRBV11-2 to TRBJ2-7, with TRBD2 identical over 10 junction bases. The CDR3 region: CAGSIELAGSGRDEQYF. The nucleotide sequence reads as follows: TGTGCCGGCAGCATAGAACTAGCGGGGAGTGGGAGGGACGAGCAGTACTTC.